The rows below give T cell receptor beta chains drawn from one sample of a study of blood T cell repertoires in COVID-19. Measured with immunoSEQ multiplex PCR; TCRdb has only the in-frame clones, and not every one. The data hold about 260,000 clones, with 80% to 95% observed a single time. Material for sequencing was peripheral blood. The receptors were sampled from a young adult with COVID-19, enrolled during active disease. CDR3s include the opening cysteine and the closing phenylalanine or tryptophan. A D gene is named only where the DNA matches it firmly. Only some rows state a clone size, as once, few, many or a class for expanded clones.

d_call j_call v_call clone_size cdr3_aa cdr3_nt
NA TRBJ1-1 TRBV7-2 NA CASSLQNTEAFF TGTGCCAGCAGCTTACAAAACACTGAAGCTTTCTTT
TRBD2 TRBJ2-7 TRBV2 NA CASLGLAYEGSSYEQYF TGTGCCAGCCTGGGACTAGCGTATGAGGGGAGCTCCTACGAGCAGTACTTC
TRBD2 TRBJ2-7 TRBV11-2 NA CASSRTGLAGGSEQYF TGTGCCAGCAGCAGAACGGGACTAGCGGGAGGCAGCGAGCAGTACTTC
TRBD1 TRBJ2-2 TRBV27 NA CASKFLQGAGELFF TGTGCCAGCAAGTTTTTACAGGGGGCCGGGGAGCTGTTTTTT
NA TRBJ2-3 TRBV12-5 NA CASGQPSGSWEYF TGTGCTAGTGGTCAACCTTCCGGGAGCTGGGAGTATTTT
NA TRBJ2-3 TRBV19 NA CASSTTGISTDTQYF TGTGCCAGTAGTACAACAGGGATCAGCACAGATACGCAGTATTTT
NA TRBJ1-2 TRBV18 NA CASSPPSSGGFYGYTF TGTGCCAGCTCACCACCTTCATCGGGGGGGTTCTATGGCTACACCTTC
NA TRBJ2-2 TRBV28 NA CASSLSVELTGELFF TGTGCCAGCAGTTTATCTGTAGAGCTCACCGGGGAGCTGTTTTTT
TRBD2 TRBJ2-1 TRBV4-1 NA CASSQRTGTSGNGEQFF TGCGCCAGCAGCCAAAGAACCGGGACTAGCGGGAATGGAGAGCAGTTCTTC
NA TRBJ2-1 TRBV4-2 few CASSQVGVGSYNEQFF TGTGCCAGCAGCCAAGTGGGAGTTGGGTCCTACAATGAGCAGTTCTTC
NA TRBJ1-2 TRBV14 NA CASSQGSGIFYGYTF TGTGCCAGCAGCCAAGGCTCGGGGATATTCTATGGCTACACCTTC
NA TRBJ2-5 TRBV2 NA CASSGEAETQYF TGTGCCAGCAGTGGGGAGGCTGAGACCCAGTACTTC
NA TRBJ2-3 TRBV28 NA CASSLDYGGTQYF TGTGCCAGCAGTTTAGATTATGGAGGTACGCAGTATTTT
TRBD2 TRBJ2-3 TRBV6-4 NA CASGTTLAGGGDTQYF TGTGCCAGCGGGACCACCTTAGCGGGAGGGGGGGATACGCAGTATTTT
NA TRBJ2-1 TRBV11-2 NA CASSSSGVRSDEQFF TGTGCCAGCAGCTCCTCCGGGGTAAGGTCTGATGAGCAGTTCTTC
TRBD2 TRBJ2-1 TRBV6-5 NA CASSPGLGAHNEQFF TGTGCCAGCAGTCCTGGACTAGGGGCCCACAATGAGCAGTTCTTC
TRBD1 TRBJ2-2 TRBV9 NA CASSGQGFTGELFF TGTGCCAGCAGCGGACAGGGCTTCACCGGGGAGCTGTTTTTT
TRBD2 TRBJ2-2 TRBV10-3 NA CAISGGTGELFF TGTGCCATCTCCGGGGGGACCGGGGAGCTGTTTTTT
TRBD1 TRBJ2-3 TRBV6-4 NA CASSDGQGADTQYF TGTGCCAGCAGTGACGGACAGGGGGCAGATACGCAGTATTTT
TRBD2 TRBJ2-7 TRBV27 NA CASSLAGGPFHEQYF TGTGCCAGCAGTTTAGCGGGAGGGCCTTTCCACGAGCAGTACTTC
NA TRBJ2-7 TRBV6-5 NA CASSWATNYEQYF TGTGCCAGCAGTTGGGCGACTAACTACGAGCAGTACTTC
NA TRBJ1-4 TRBV30 NA CAWRDTTNEKLFF TGTGCCTGGAGAGACACAACTAATGAAAAACTGTTTTTT
NA TRBJ1-1 TRBV19 few CASSAPGNTEAFF TGTGCCAGTAGTGCCCCGGGGAACACTGAAGCTTTCTTT
TRBD2 TRBJ2-1 TRBV9 NA CASSGTGTSGPYNEQFF TGTGCCAGCAGCGGAACCGGGACTAGCGGGCCTTACAATGAGCAGTTCTTC
TRBD2 TRBJ2-3 TRBV11-2 NA CASSSSGGADTDTQYF TGTGCCAGCAGCAGCTCCGGGGGGGCAGACACAGATACGCAGTATTTT
TRBD1 TRBJ2-3 TRBV28 NA CASGTGETDTQYF TGTGCCAGTGGAACAGGGGAGACAGATACGCAGTATTTT
NA TRBJ2-1 TRBV29-1 NA CSVDRYRRNEQFF TGCAGCGTTGATAGGTACAGGCGAAATGAGCAGTTCTTC
TRBD1 TRBJ2-1 TRBV7-2 NA CASSPVTGYSYNEQFF TGTGCCAGCAGCCCCGTGACAGGGTACTCCTACAATGAGCAGTTCTTC
TRBD2 TRBJ2-3 TRBV10-3 NA CAIRETSGTSDTQYF TGTGCCATCAGGGAGACTAGCGGGACCTCGGATACGCAGTATTTT
NA TRBJ1-4 TRBV7-2 NA CASSSGQTSNEKLFF TGTGCCAGCAGCTCAGGACAGACCTCTAATGAAAAACTGTTTTTT